This T cell receptor (beta chain) was identified in a study of shared clonotypes between healthy human individuals. About the research overall: Two women and a few men aged 18 to 49 made up the donors.

Study-wide results and limits: Having only a few donors restricted how much genetic and exposure-history diversity was captured.

It was at deep level that the assay was run. About 30,000 T cell genomes, or roughly 200 ng DNA, went into the sorted-subset replicate PCRs. Libraries were prepared by immunoSEQ multiplex PCR; TCRdb keeps only in-frame clonotypes and omits some of them. This sample carries about 2.2 million clones, about 93% of them seen once, and the ten largest clones take over 1.5%. Naive CD8 cells lacked CD45RO and underwent positive selection for CCR7, leaving out terminally differentiated effector memory CD45RA+ cells. Remarks on this clone: The antigen is not known.

The CDR3 length is 16 residues. Germline assignment: CDR1 SGHVS and CDR2 FQNEAQ. The trim removed 4 bases at V and 2 bases at J, leaving 5 bases unmatched. The sequence came from a young man in good health. Some clones in this sample may be carry-over from other donors' samples. This chain uses TRBV7-8 with TRBJ2-2; TRBD2 matches at 9 bases. Sequenced sample: naive CD8+ T cells from PBMCs. Written as DNA, the CDR3 is TGTGCCAGCAGCTATCGACTAGCGGAAAACACCGGGGAGCTGTTTTTT. Its translation is CASSYRLAENTGELFF.